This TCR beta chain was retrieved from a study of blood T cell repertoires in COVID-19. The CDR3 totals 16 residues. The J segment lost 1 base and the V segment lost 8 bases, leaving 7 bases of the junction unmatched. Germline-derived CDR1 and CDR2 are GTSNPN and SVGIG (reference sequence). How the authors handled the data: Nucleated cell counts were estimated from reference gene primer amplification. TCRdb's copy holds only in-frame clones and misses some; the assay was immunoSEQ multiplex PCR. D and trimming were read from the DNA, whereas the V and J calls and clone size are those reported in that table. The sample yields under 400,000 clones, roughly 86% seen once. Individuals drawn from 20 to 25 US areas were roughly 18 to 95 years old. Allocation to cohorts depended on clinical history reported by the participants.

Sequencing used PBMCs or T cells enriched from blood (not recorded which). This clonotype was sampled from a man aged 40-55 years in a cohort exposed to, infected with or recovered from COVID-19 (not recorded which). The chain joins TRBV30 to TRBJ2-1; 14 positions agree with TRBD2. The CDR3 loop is CAHSGTSGRSYNEQFF. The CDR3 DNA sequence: TGTGCCCATTCCGGGACTAGCGGGAGATCCTACAATGAGCAGTTCTTC.